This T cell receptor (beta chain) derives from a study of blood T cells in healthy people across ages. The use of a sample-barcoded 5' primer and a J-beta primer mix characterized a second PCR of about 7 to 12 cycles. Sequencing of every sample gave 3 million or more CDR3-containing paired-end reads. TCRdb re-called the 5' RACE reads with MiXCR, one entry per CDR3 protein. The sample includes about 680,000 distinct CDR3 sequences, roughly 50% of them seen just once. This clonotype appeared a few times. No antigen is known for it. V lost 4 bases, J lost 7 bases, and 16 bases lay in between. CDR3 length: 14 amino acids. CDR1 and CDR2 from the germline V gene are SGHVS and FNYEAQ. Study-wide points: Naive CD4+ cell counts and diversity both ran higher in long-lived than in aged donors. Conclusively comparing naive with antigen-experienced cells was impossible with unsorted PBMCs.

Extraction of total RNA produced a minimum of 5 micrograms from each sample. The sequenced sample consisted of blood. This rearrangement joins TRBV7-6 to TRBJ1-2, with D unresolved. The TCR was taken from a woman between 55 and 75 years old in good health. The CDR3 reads CASSSLGELAGYTF. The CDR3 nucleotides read TGTGCCAGCAGCTCCCTTGGGGAACTGGCTGGCTACACCTTC. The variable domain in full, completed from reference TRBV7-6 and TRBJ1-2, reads GAGVSQSPRYKVTKRGQDVALRCDPISGHVSLYWYRQALGQGPEFLTYFNYEAQQDKSGLPNDRFSAERPEGSISTLTIQRTEQRDSAMYRCASSSLGELAGYTFGSGTRLTVV.